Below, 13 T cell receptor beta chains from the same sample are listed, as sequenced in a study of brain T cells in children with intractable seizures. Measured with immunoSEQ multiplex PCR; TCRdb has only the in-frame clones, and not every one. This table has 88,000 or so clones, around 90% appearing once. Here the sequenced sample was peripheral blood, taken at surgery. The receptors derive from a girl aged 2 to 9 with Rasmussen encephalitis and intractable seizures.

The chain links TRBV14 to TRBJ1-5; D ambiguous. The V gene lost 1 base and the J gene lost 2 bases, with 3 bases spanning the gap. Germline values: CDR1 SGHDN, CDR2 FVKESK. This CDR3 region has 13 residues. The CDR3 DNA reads TGTGCCAGCAGCCAAGGGGGCAATCAGCCCCAGCATTTT. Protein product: CASSQGGNQPQHF.

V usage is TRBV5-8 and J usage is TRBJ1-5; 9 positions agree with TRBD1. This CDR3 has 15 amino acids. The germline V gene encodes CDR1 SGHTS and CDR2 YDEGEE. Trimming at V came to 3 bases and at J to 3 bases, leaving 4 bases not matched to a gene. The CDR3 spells CASSSGDRVNQPQHF. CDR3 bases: TGTGCCAGCAGCTCGGGGGACAGGGTCAATCAGCCCCAGCATTTT.

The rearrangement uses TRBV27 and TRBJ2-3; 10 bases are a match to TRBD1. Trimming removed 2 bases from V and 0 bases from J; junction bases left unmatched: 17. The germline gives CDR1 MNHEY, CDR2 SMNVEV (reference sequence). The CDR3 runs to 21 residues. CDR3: CASSLDPRDRGGYGSTDTQYF. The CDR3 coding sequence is TGTGCCAGCAGTTTAGATCCCCGGGACAGGGGAGGGTATGGGAGCACAGATACGCAGTATTTT.

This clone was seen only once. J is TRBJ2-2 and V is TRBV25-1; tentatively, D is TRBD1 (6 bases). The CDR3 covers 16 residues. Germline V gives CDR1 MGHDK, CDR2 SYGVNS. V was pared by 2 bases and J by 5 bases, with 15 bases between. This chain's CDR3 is CASSEERGIGTGELFF. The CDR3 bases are TGTGCCAGCAGTGAAGAGAGGGGGATCGGGACCGGGGAGCTGTTTTTT. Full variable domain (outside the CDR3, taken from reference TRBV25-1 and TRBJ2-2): EADIYQTPRYLVIGTGKKITLECSQTMGHDKMYWYQQDPGMELHLIHYSYGVNSTEKGDLSSESTVSRIRTEHFPLTLESARPSHTSQYLCASSEERGIGTGELFFGEGSRLTVL.

The CDR3 nucleotides read TGTGCCAGCAGCTCCCTCTCCCTAGCAGGGAACACCGGGGAGCTGTTTTTT. Its translation is CASSSLSLAGNTGELFF. This rearrangement joins TRBV11-2 to TRBJ2-2, with D possibly matching TRBD2 (5 bases). Germline assignment: CDR1 SGHAT and CDR2 FQNNGV. The CDR3 has 17 residues. V dropped 4 bases and J dropped 1 base, with 16 bases sitting between them.

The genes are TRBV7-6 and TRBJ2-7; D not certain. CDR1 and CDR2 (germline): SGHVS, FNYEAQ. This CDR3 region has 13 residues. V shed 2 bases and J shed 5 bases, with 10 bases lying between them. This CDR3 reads CASSLLGGNEQYF. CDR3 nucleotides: TGTGCCAGCAGCTTACTCGGCGGTAACGAGCAGTACTTC.

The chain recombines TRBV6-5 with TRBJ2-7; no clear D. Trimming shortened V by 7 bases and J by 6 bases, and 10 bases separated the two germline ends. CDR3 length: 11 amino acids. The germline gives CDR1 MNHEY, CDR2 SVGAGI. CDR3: CASTGPVEQYF. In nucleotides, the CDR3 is TGTGCCAGCACGGGTCCGGTCGAGCAGTACTTC.

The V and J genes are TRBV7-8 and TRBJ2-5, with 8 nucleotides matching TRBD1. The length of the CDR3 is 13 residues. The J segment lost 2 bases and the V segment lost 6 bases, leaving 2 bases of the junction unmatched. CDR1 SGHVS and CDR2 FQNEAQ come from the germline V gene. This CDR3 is CASSRDRQETQYF. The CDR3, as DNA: TGTGCCAGCAGTCGGGACAGGCAAGAGACCCAGTACTTC.

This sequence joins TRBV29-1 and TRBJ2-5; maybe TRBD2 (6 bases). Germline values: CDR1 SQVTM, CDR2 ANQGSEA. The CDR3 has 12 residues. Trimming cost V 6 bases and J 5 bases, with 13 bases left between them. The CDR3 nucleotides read TGCAGCGTCCGGGAGACGGGGGAGACCCAGTACTTC. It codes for CSVRETGETQYF.

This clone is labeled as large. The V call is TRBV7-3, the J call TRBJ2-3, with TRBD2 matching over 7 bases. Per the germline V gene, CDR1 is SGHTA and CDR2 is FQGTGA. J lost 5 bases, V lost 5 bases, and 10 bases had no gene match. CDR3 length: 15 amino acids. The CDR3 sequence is CASSPTGGKLDTQYF. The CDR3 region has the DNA TGTGCCAGCAGCCCTACCGGGGGGAAGCTAGATACGCAGTATTTT.

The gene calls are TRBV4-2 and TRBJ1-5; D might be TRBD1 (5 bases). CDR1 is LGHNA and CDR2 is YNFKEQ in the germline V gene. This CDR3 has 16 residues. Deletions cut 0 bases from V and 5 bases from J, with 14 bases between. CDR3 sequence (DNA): TGTGCCAGCAGCCAAGACCGCATTAGACAGTATCAGCCCCAGCATTTT. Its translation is CASSQDRIRQYQPQHF.

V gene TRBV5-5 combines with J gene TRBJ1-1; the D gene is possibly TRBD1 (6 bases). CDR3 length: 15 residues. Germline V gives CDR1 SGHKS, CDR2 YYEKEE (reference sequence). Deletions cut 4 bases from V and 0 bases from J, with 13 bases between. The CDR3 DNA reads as TGTGCCAGCAGCCGGGACACGTCCATGAACACTGAAGCTTTCTTT. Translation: CASSRDTSMNTEAFF. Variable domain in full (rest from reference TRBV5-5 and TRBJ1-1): DAGVTQSPTHLIKTRGQQVTLRCSPISGHKSVSWYQQVLGQGPQFIFQYYEKEERGRGNFPDRFSARQFPNYSSELNVNALLLGDSALYLCASSRDTSMNTEAFFGQGTRLTVV.

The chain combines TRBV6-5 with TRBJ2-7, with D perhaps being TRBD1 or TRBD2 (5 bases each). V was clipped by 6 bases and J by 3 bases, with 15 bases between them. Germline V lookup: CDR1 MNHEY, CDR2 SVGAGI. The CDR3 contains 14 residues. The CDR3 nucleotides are TGTGCCAGCAGGCCGGGACCACCAAACTACGAGCAGTACTTC. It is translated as CASRPGPPNYEQYF.